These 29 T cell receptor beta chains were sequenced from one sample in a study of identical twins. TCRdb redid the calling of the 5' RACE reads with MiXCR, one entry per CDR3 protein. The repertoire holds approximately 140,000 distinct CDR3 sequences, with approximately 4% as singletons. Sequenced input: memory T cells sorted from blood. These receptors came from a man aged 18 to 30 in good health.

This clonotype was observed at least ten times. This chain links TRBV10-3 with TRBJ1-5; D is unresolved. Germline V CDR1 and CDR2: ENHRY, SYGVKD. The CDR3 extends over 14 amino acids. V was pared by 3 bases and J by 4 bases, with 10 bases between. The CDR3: CAISDHGGNQPQHF. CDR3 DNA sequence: TGTGCCATCAGTGACCACGGTGGTAATCAGCCCCAGCATTTT.

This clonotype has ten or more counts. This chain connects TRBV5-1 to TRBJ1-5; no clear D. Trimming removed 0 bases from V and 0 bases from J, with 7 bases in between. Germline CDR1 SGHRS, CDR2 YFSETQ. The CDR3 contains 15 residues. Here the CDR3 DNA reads TGCGCCAGCAGCTTGGTGCCCACTAGCAATCAGCCCCAGCATTTT. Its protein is CASSLVPTSNQPQHF.

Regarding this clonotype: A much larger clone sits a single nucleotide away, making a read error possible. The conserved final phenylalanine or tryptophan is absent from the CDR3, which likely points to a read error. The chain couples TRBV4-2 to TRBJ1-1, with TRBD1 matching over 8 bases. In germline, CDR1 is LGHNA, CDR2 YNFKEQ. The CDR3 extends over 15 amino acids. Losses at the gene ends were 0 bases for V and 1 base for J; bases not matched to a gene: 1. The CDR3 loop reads CASSQEGTGNTEAFY. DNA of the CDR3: TGTGCCAGCAGCCAAGAGGGGACAGGGAACACTGAAGCTTTCTAT.

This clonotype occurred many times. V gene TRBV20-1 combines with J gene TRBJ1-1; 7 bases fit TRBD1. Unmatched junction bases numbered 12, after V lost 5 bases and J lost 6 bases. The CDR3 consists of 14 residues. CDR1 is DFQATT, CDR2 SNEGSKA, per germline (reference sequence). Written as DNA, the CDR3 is TGCAGTGCTGGGGGACAGACTAGAAGAGCTGAAGCTTTCTTT. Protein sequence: CSAGGQTRRAEAFF.

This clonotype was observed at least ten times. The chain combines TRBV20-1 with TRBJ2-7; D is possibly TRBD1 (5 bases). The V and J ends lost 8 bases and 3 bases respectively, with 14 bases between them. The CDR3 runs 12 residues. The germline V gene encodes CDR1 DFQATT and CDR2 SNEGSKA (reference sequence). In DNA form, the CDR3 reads TGCAGTCCAAGACAGTCCGACTACGAGCAGTACTTC. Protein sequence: CSPRQSDYEQYF.

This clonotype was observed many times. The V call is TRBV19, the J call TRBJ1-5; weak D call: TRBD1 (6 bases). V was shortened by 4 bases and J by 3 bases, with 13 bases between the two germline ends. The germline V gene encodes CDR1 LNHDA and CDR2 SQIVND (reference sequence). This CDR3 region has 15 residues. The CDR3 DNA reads TGTGCCAGTAGTACAGCAGGGGTTAACAATCAGCCCCAGCATTTT. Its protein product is CASSTAGVNNQPQHF.

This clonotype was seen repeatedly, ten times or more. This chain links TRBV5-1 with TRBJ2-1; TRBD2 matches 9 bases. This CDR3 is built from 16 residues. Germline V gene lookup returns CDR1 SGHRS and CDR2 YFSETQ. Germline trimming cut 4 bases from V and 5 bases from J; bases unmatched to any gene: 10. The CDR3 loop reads CASSRDTSGPNNEQFF. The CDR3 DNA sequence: TGCGCCAGCAGCCGCGATACTAGCGGGCCGAACAATGAGCAGTTCTTC. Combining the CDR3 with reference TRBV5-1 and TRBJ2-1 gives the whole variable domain KAGVTQTPRYLIKTRGQQVTLSCSPISGHRSVSWYQQTPGQGLQFLFEYFSETQRNKGNFPGRFSGRQFSNSRSEMNVSTLELGDSALYLCASSRDTSGPNNEQFFGPGTRLTVL.

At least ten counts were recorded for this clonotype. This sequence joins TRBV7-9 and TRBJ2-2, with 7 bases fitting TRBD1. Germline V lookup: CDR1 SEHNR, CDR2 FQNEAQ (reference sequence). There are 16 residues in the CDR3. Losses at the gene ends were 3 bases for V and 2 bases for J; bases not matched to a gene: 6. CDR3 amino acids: CASSFTGVGNTGELFF. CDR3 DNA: TGTGCCAGCAGCTTCACAGGGGTGGGAAACACCGGGGAGCTGTTTTTT.

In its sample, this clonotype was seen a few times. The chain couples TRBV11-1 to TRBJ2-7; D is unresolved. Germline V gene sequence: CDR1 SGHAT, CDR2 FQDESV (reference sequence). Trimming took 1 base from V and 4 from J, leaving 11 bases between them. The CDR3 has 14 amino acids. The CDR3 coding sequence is TGTGCCAGCAGCTTAGTCGGGCAGGAATACGAGCAGTACTTC. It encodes CASSLVGQEYEQYF.

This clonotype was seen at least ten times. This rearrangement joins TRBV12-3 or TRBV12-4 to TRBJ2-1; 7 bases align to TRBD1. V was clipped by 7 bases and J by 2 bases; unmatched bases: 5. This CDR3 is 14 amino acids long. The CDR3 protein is CASMTGQPYNEQFF. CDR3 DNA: TGTGCCAGCATGACGGGACAGCCCTACAATGAGCAGTTCTTC.

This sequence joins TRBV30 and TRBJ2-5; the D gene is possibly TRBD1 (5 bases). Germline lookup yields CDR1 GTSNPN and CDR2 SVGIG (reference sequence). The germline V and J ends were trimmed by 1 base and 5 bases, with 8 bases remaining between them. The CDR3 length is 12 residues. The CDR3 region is CAWSAGPETQYF. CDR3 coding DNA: TGTGCCTGGAGTGCAGGGCCGGAGACCCAGTACTTC.

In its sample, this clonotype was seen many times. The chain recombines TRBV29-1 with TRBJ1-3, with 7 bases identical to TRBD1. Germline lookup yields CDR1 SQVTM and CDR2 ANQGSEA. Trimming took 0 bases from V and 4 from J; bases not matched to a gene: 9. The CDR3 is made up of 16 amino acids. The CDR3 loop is CSVEDGTGVSGNTIYF. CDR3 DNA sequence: TGCAGCGTTGAAGATGGTACAGGGGTATCAGGAAACACCATATATTTT. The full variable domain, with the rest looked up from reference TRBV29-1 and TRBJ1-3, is SAVISQKPSRDICQRGTSLTIQCQVDSQVTMMFWYRQQPGQSLTLIATANQGSEATYESGFVIDKFPISRPNLTFSTLTVSNMSPEDSSIYLCSVEDGTGVSGNTIYFGEGSWLTVV.

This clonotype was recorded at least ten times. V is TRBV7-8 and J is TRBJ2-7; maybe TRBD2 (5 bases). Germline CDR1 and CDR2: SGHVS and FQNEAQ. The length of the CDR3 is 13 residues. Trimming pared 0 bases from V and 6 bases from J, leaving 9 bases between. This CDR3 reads CASSLAGLGEQYV. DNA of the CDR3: TGTGCCAGCAGCTTAGCCGGACTTGGCGAGCAGTACGTC.

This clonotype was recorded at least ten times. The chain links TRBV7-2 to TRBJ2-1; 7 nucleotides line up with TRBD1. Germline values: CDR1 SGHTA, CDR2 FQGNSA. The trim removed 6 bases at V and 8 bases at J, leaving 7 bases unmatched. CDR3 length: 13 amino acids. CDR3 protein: CASRKTGLDEQFF. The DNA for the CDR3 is TGTGCCAGCAGAAAGACAGGGTTGGATGAGCAGTTCTTC.

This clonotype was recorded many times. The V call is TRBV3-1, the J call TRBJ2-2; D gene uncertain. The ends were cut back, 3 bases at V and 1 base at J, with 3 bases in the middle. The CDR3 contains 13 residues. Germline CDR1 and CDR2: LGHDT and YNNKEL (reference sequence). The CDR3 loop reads CASSHGNTGELFF. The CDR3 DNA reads TGTGCCAGCAGCCACGGGAACACCGGGGAGCTGTTTTTT.

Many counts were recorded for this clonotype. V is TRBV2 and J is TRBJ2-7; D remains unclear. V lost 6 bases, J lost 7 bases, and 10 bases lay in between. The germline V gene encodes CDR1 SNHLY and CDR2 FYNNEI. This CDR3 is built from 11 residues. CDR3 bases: TGTGCCAGCAGAGCTAGGTGGGAGCAGTACTTC. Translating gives CASRARWEQYF.

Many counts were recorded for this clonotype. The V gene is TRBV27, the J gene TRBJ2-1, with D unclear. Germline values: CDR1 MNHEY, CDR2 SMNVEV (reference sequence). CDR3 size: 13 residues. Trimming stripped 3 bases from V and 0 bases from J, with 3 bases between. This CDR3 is CASSFASYNEQFF. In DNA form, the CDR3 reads TGTGCCAGCAGTTTCGCCTCCTACAATGAGCAGTTCTTC.

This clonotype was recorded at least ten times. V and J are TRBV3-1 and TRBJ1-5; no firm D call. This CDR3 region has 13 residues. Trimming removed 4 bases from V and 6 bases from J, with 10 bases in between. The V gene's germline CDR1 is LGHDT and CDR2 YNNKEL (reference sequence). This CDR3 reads CASSRGPLQPQHF. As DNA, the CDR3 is TGTGCCAGCAGCCGTGGACCTCTTCAGCCCCAGCATTTT.

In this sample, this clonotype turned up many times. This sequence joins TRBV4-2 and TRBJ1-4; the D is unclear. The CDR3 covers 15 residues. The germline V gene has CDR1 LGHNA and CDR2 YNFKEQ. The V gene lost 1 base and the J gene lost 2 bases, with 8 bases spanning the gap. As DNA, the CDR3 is TGTGCCAGCAGCCAAGGTGACATCACTAATGAAAAACTGTTTTTT. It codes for CASSQGDITNEKLFF.

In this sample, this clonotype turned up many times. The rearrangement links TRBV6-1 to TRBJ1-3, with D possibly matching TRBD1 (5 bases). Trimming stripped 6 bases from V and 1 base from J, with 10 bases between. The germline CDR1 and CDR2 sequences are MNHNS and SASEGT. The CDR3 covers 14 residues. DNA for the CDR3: TGTGCCAGCAGATCAGGGCGGTCTGGAAACACCATATATTTT. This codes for CASRSGRSGNTIYF.

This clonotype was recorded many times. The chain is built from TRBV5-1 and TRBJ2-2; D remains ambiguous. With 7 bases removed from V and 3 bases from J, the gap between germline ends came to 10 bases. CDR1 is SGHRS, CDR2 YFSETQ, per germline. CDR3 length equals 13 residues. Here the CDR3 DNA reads TGCGCCAGCGCGCGTGGCGACACCGGGGAGCTGTTTTTT. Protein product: CASARGDTGELFF. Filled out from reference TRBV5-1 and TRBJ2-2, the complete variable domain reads KAGVTQTPRYLIKTRGQQVTLSCSPISGHRSVSWYQQTPGQGLQFLFEYFSETQRNKGNFPGRFSGRQFSNSRSEMNVSTLELGDSALYLCASARGDTGELFFGEGSRLTVL.

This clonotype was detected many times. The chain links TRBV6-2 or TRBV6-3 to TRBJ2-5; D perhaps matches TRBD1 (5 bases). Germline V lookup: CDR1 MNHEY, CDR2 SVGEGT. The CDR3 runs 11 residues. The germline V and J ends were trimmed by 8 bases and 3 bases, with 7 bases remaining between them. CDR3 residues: CASVREETQYF. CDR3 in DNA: TGTGCCAGCGTCAGGGAAGAGACCCAGTACTTC.

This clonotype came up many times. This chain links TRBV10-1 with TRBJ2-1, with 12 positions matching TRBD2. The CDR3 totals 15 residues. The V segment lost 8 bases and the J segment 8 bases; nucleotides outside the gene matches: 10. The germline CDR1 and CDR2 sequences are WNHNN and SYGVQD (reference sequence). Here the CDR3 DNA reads TGCGCCAGCGGGGAGACTAGCGGGAGTGGGGATGAGCAGTTCTTC. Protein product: CASGETSGSGDEQFF.

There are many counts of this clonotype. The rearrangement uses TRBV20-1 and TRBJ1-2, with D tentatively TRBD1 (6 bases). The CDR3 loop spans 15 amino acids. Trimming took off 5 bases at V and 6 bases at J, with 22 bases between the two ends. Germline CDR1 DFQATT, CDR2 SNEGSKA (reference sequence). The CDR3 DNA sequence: TGCAGTGCTGACGTTCGAGGGCCCGAGGGGGATGGCTACACCTTC. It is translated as CSADVRGPEGDGYTF.

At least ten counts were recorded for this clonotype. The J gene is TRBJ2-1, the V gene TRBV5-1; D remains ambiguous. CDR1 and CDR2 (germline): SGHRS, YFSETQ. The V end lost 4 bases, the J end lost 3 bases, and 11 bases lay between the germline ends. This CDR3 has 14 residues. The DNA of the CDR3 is TGCGCCAGCAGCCTCAGATCCAGCTACAATGAGCAGTTCTTC. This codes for CASSLRSSYNEQFF.

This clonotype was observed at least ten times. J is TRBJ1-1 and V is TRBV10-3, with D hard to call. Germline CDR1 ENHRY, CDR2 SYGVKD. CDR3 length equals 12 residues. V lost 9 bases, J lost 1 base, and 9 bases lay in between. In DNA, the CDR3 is TGTGCCATTAAGACCGCGAACACTGAAGCTTTCTTT. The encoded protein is CAIKTANTEAFF.

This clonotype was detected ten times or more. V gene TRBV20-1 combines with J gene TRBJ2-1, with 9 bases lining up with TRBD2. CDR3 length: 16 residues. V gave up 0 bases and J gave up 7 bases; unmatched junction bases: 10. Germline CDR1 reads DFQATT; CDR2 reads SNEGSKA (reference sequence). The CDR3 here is CSARDYGSGSWNEQFF. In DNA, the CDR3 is TGCAGTGCTAGAGATTATGGTAGCGGGAGTTGGAATGAGCAGTTCTTC.

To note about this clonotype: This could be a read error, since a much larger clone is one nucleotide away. CDR3 in DNA: TGTGCCAGCGGGCGGACAGTAGCCTACGAGCAGTACTTC. This codes for CASGRTVAYEQYF. The gene calls are TRBV12-3 or TRBV12-4 and TRBJ2-7; TRBD1 might be the D (6 bases). CDR3 length: 13 residues. Deletions cut 8 bases from V and 2 bases from J, with 13 bases between.

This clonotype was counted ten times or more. CDR3: CASSPGEETQYF. The CDR3 DNA reads as TGTGCCAGCAGTCCAGGGGAAGAGACCCAGTACTTC. The chain combines TRBV6-6 with TRBJ2-5, with D possibly matching TRBD1 (6 bases). The CDR3 loop spans 12 amino acids. V shed 5 bases and J shed 3 bases, with 7 bases lying between them. Per the germline V gene, CDR1 is MNHNY and CDR2 is SVGAGI (reference sequence).